This entry concerns a single T cell receptor beta chain. Antigen unknown. Every TCR library used roughly 3,800 ng of total RNA. Using TCRalpha and TCRbeta cDNA, the researchers carried out two nested PCRs that lasted around 15 and 9 cycles. Reanalyzing the 5' RACE reads, TCRdb keeps one entry per CDR3 protein, without DNA. The listing contains around 410,000 distinct CDR3 sequences. This sample is part of a study of monozygotic twins with inflammatory bowel disease. Notes on the study in general: Other individuals had fewer clonotypes in common with IBD patients than with healthy twins, especially with disease activity.

The germline V gene has CDR1 SNHLY and CDR2 FYNNEI. The CDR3 extends over 14 amino acids. The sequence was obtained from a human donor with ulcerative colitis or Crohn's disease, or a healthy co-twin of an affected twin (not recorded which). The chain uses TRBV2 and TRBJ1-5. Material: blood. CDR3 sequence: CASSEEPSNQPQHF.